The entry below describes one T cell receptor (beta chain). The source of the sample is a study of T-cell reconstitution after alpha-beta-depleted transplantation in children. Unique molecular identifiers were incorporated when the TCRbeta library was constructed. From the PCR reads, TCRdb called clonotypes with MiXCR, one entry per CDR3 protein. The sample consists of around 480,000 distinct CDR3 sequences, 30% to 35% of them appearing once. Trimming stripped 6 bases from V and 2 bases from J, with 17 bases between. The CDR3 sequence is 14 residues long. Germline V gene data show CDR1 as DFQATT and CDR2 as SNEGSKA (reference sequence).

This rearrangement joins TRBV20-1 to TRBJ2-7, with D tentatively TRBD1 (5 bases). The sequence was obtained from a human donor who donated a stem cell graft to a child with aplastic anemia. The sequencing here drew on PBMCs from the stem cell graft donor, taken from the stem cell graft. CDR3 sequence (DNA): TGCAGTGCCCCCCGGGCAGGGCGTCCCTACGAGCAGTACTTC. Residues: CSAPRAGRPYEQYF.